This TCR beta chain was obtained from a study of blood T cell repertoires in COVID-19 (dated by TCRdb to the early 2020s). Turning to the overall study: The collaborator samples originated in the United States, Italy and Spain and spanned the acute and convalescent phases of COVID-19. The prospective study material was composed of cDNA or gDNA derived from T cells, B-cell-depleted T cells, or PBMCs. Deeply sampled blood TCRbeta repertoires from subjects exposed to, actively infected with, or recovered from COVID-19 were included in the dataset. The repertoires were released in a freely available public database intended as a resource for research on the immune response to SARS-CoV-2. Samples came from the ongoing ImmuneRACE study (first 160 participants) plus 1,254 subjects from 6 global collaborators. The sample metadata nearly always contained a de-identified subject ID, COVID-19 status, age in years and sex. Where available, HLA class I and class II types were obtained from metadata supplied by the sample provider rather than from assay-based typing.

From V the trimming removes 0 bases and from J it removes 0 bases, while the gene matches leave 2 bases of the junction unaccounted for. The CDR3 goes from the cysteine to the phenylalanine over 16 residues. Only the CDR3 portion is preserved as DNA: 48 bases, with reading frame beginning at the first base. The germline V gene specifies MNHEY as CDR1 and SVGEGT as CDR2. TCRbeta CDR3 regions were amplified from genomic DNA using the immunoSEQ Assay, a bias-controlled multiplex PCR. From the authors' description of their analysis: The number of nucleated cells in each sample was estimated by amplification of reference gene primers within the assay. To quantify the absolute abundance of each unique TCRbeta CDR3 rearrangement, sequence reads were collapsed and filtered. For each sample, productive Simpson clonality was calculated as the square root of Simpson's diversity index over productive rearrangements. The clones in this table, taken by TCRdb from immuneACCESS, are in-frame only. Not every clone is retained; where verified, under half of the shortfall comes from an unresolved V gene, and the cause of the rest is unknown. V and J calls plus clone size are reproduced from that table; the DNA served to infer D and trimming. Present in this sample are approximately 190,000 clones, 82% of which were seen just once. The ten top clones hold 7.8% of the sample.

What the authors observed across the whole study: The amount of clinical and demographic metadata varied by source and participant and was provided uncurated.

On this clone itself: The clone's antigen remains unknown. No qualities accompany the bases; no much larger clone lies one base away.

At one collaborating source in Seattle, patients were enrolled during active infection and were followed longitudinally through the course of disease. Each collaborating institution followed its own protocols to collect whole blood in K2EDTA tubes. For TCRbeta analysis, collaborator samples were shipped as frozen whole blood, as isolated PBMCs, or as DNA extracted from either sample type. The sequence joins TRBV6-2 or TRBV6-3 to TRBJ2-3; 8 nucleotides in the junction match TRBD2. The sequence derives from a woman in her fifties or sixties with COVID-19, enrolled during active disease. Source material: peripheral blood. CDR3 loop: CASSYSTSVSTDTQYF. The base sequence is TGTGCCAGCAGTTACTCGACTAGCGTCAGCACAGATACGCAGTATTTT.